The 20 T cell receptor beta chains reported below all come from one sample, sequenced in a study of blood T cell repertoires in COVID-19. Some clones are missing from TCRdb's copy, which holds only in-frame ones; the method was immunoSEQ multiplex PCR. Of 190,000 or so clones listed, about 81% are singletons. Input material: peripheral blood. The receptor set was obtained from a woman aged 80 or older with COVID-19, enrolled during active disease.

This chain links TRBV9 with TRBJ2-5; D is ambiguous. This CDR3 is 15 amino acids long. V lost 0 bases to trimming and J lost 5 bases, with 14 bases between them. The germline gives CDR1 SGDLS, CDR2 YYNGEE. CDR3 nucleotide sequence: TGTGCCAGCAGCGTAGTACCAGGCTCCAGGGAGACCCAGTACTTC. It encodes CASSVVPGSRETQYF.

This clone was seen many times. This chain links TRBV7-3 with TRBJ2-5; D not resolved. Germline V gene sequence: CDR1 SGHTA, CDR2 FQGTGA. The CDR3 has 13 residues. Trimming removed 1 base from V and 5 bases from J, with 8 bases in between. The CDR3, as DNA: TGTGCCAGCAGCTTAAATCCGAGGGAGACCCAGTACTTC. Translated, it gives CASSLNPRETQYF.

CDR3 DNA: TGTGCCATCAGTAACCGGGACAAGGGCTGGCTGTTTTTT. It yields the protein CAISNRDKGWLFF. The chain couples TRBV10-3 to TRBJ2-2; TRBD1 is a possible D gene (6 bases). This CDR3 is 13 amino acids long. V shed 5 bases and J shed 13 bases, with 17 bases lying between them. CDR1 is ENHRY and CDR2 is SYGVKD in the germline V gene.

This clone appeared a single time. This chain joins TRBV7-2 and TRBJ1-6; 10 nucleotides line up with TRBD1. Trimming cost V 6 bases and J 10 bases; bases outside gene matches: 9. This CDR3 contains 15 residues. The V gene's germline CDR1 is SGHTA and CDR2 FQGNSA. The CDR3 region has the DNA TGTGCCAGCAGGTGGGGGACAGGGGACGGATCACCCCTCCACTTT. This codes for CASRWGTGDGSPLHF.

V and J are TRBV3-1 (or the pseudogene TRBV3-2) and TRBJ2-1; 7 bases match TRBD1. The J segment lost 6 bases and the V segment lost 4 bases, leaving 12 bases of the junction unmatched. CDR3 length: 16 residues. Germline CDR1 and CDR2: LGHDT and YNNKEL (reference sequence). CDR3: CASSLTTWYRGNEQFF. The CDR3 DNA sequence: TGTGCCAGCAGCCTCACTACTTGGTACAGGGGCAATGAGCAGTTCTTC.

V and J are TRBV4-2 and TRBJ2-3; perhaps TRBD2 as D (5 bases). The CDR3 sequence is 13 residues long. V was cut by 6 bases and J by 2 bases, with 9 bases left in between. Germline assignment: CDR1 LGHNA and CDR2 YNFKEQ. In nucleotides, the CDR3 is TGTGCCAGCAGACGAGGGTACACAGATACGCAGTATTTT. Translating gives CASRRGYTDTQYF.

V and J are TRBV7-6 and TRBJ2-5; TRBD1 might be the D (6 bases). Germline CDR1 SGHVS, CDR2 FNYEAQ. The V gene lost 4 bases and the J gene lost 11 bases, with 20 bases spanning the gap. The CDR3 extends over 14 amino acids. The CDR3 protein is CASSSNADPGQQYF. For the CDR3, the DNA is TGTGCCAGCAGCTCTAATGCAGACCCGGGACAACAGTACTTC.

The V call is TRBV5-8, the J call TRBJ1-1; 7 bases fit TRBD1. Trimming removed 3 bases from V and 1 base from J; junction bases left unmatched: 9. The germline gives CDR1 SGHTS, CDR2 YDEGEE. There are 16 residues in the CDR3. The CDR3 DNA is TGTGCCAGCAGCTGGGAACAGGGGAGGAGGAACACTGAAGCTTTCTTT. Its translation is CASSWEQGRRNTEAFF. Complete variable domain (other parts from reference TRBV5-8 and TRBJ1-1): EAGVTQSPTHLIKTRGQQATLRCSPISGHTSVYWYQQALGLGLQFLLWYDEGEERNRGNFPPRFSGRQFPNYSSELNVNALELEDSALYLCASSWEQGRRNTEAFFGQGTRLTVV.

The chain is built from TRBV7-2 and TRBJ2-3, with 15 bases fitting TRBD2. V lost 0 bases, J lost 2 bases, and 15 bases stayed unmatched. Germline CDR1 is SGHTA and CDR2 is FQGNSA. The CDR3 has 22 amino acids. The CDR3 protein is CASSLAKGTSGGPPTNTDTQYF. CDR3 coding DNA: TGTGCCAGCAGCTTAGCGAAAGGGACTAGCGGGGGGCCCCCGACGAACACAGATACGCAGTATTTT.

The J gene is TRBJ2-7, the V gene TRBV7-6, with TRBD2 matching 11 bases. CDR1 SGHVS and CDR2 FNYEAQ come from the germline V gene. The CDR3 is 17 amino acids. J gave up 5 bases and V 4 bases, and 13 bases lay outside the gene matches. CDR3 in DNA: TGTGCCAGCAGCTCCAACCTACTAGCGGGGGCCGTACACGAGCAGTACTTC. Translation gives CASSSNLLAGAVHEQYF.

This rearrangement joins TRBV7-8 to TRBJ2-7; TRBD2 might be the D (5 bases). Germline V gives CDR1 SGHVS, CDR2 FQNEAQ. Trimming stripped 1 base from V and 4 bases from J, with 11 bases between. This CDR3 contains 14 residues. For the CDR3, the DNA is TGTGCCAGCAGCTTAGGGCGGGTGGATTACGAGCAGTACTTC. This translates into CASSLGRVDYEQYF.

This clone was recorded only once. The rearrangement links TRBV15 to TRBJ1-1; 10 positions agree with TRBD1. This CDR3 spans 15 amino acids. CDR1 and CDR2 from the germline V gene are LNHNV and YYDKDF (reference sequence). The trim removed 6 bases at V and 0 bases at J, leaving 4 bases unmatched. The CDR3 loop reads CATRMGQGMNTEAFF. As DNA, the CDR3 is TGTGCCACCAGGATGGGACAGGGGATGAACACTGAAGCTTTCTTT.

The rearrangement joins TRBV4-1 to TRBJ2-6, with D possibly being TRBD1 (6 bases). The CDR3 consists of 16 residues. Trimming stripped 5 bases from V and 8 bases from J, with 19 bases between. Germline values: CDR1 MGHRA, CDR2 YSYEKL. CDR3 in amino acids: CASSSPGAPISNVLTF. The CDR3 DNA follows: TGCGCCAGCAGCTCACCAGGGGCCCCTATTTCCAACGTCCTGACTTTC.

The chain is built from TRBV7-2 and TRBJ2-2, with 11 bases fitting TRBD2. There are 15 residues in the CDR3. In germline, CDR1 is SGHTA, CDR2 FQGNSA. V gave up 6 bases and J gave up 7 bases; unmatched junction bases: 7. The CDR3 DNA reads TGTGCCAGCAGGTTTAGCGGGGGGGCTCACGGGGAGCTGTTTTTT. Residues: CASRFSGGAHGELFF.

The gene calls are TRBV4-1 and TRBJ2-5; D is undetermined. Per the germline V gene, CDR1 is MGHRA and CDR2 is YSYEKL. This CDR3 has 16 residues. Trimming left V 1 base short and J 2 bases short, with 14 bases between. CDR3 protein: CASSQVSTLFQETQYF. CDR3 in DNA: TGCGCCAGCAGCCAAGTCAGTACATTGTTTCAAGAGACCCAGTACTTC.

This chain joins TRBV18 and TRBJ1-5; 12 nucleotides align to TRBD1. The V gene's germline CDR1 is KGHSH and CDR2 LQKENI. The V gene end was trimmed by 2 bases and the J gene end by 6 bases; junction bases not matched to a gene: 2. This CDR3 region has 15 residues. The CDR3 sequence: CASSPGTGGSQPQHF. The CDR3 DNA reads TGTGCCAGCTCACCAGGGACAGGGGGCAGTCAGCCCCAGCATTTT.

The chain recombines TRBV3-1 (or the pseudogene TRBV3-2) with TRBJ2-1; 10 nucleotides match TRBD2. CDR1 is LGHDT, CDR2 YNNKEL, per germline (reference sequence). The ends lost 5 bases at V and 8 bases at J; junction bases unmatched: 3. The CDR3 loop spans 13 amino acids. The CDR3 here is CASSTLAGDEQFF. For the CDR3, the DNA is TGTGCCAGCAGCACGCTAGCGGGAGATGAGCAGTTCTTC.

The chain is built from TRBV6-5 and TRBJ2-7; TRBD1 is a possible D gene (6 bases). V shed 7 bases and J shed 2 bases, with 15 bases lying between them. The CDR3 has 14 amino acids. Germline loops: CDR1 MNHEY, CDR2 SVGAGI. The CDR3 spells CASTARQGTYEQYF. Written as DNA, the CDR3 is TGTGCCAGCACTGCGCGGCAGGGGACCTACGAGCAGTACTTC.

This clone was observed a handful of times. This chain uses TRBV4-1 with TRBJ1-2; no firm D call. CDR3 length: 16 residues. Trimming removed 0 bases from V and 10 bases from J, with 21 bases in between. Germline V lookup: CDR1 MGHRA, CDR2 YSYEKL. The CDR3 sequence: CASSQDNRARRGHYTF. In DNA form, the CDR3 reads TGCGCCAGCAGCCAAGACAATCGAGCGAGAAGAGGGCACTACACCTTC.

This clone was observed a few times. This chain uses TRBV2 with TRBJ2-1, with D possibly matching TRBD2 (6 bases). CDR1 is SNHLY, CDR2 FYNNEI, per germline. The CDR3 runs 14 residues. The V end lost 7 bases, the J end lost 8 bases, and 18 bases lay between the germline ends. As DNA, the CDR3 is TGTGCCAGCAAAGTAGAGCTTCCGGGGGATGAGCAGTTCTTC. The encoded protein is CASKVELPGDEQFF.